One TCR beta chain is described in this entry. This record belongs to a study of blood T cell repertoires in COVID-19. Overall study context: PBMCs, B-cell-depleted T cells, or T cells were the source of the cDNA or gDNA that made up the material.

The CDR3 extends over 15 amino acids. Germline assignment: CDR1 MNHNY and CDR2 SVGAGI (reference sequence). V was pared by 7 bases and J by 5 bases, with 11 bases of the junction left unmatched. Data came from immunoSEQ multiplex PCR; TCRdb stores just in-frame clones and leaves some out. The sample holds fewer than 100,000 clones, about 80% seen once. This clonotype was sampled from a man aged 70 or older with acute or convalescent COVID-19. Material: peripheral blood. The rearrangement joins TRBV6-6 to TRBJ2-5, with TRBD2 matching 9 bases. Here the CDR3 DNA reads TGTGCCAGCACCAGACTAGCGGAGGGGTTTGAGACCCAGTACTTC. Protein sequence: CASTRLAEGFETQYF.